This is a list of T cell receptor beta chains from one sample in a study of OX40 agonist ivuxolimab in advanced cancers. Repertoires were generated with immunoSEQ multiplex PCR, while TCRdb's copy carries only in-frame clones and drops some. The table includes over 60,000 clones, approximately 92% detected once. The sample in question was CD4+ or CD8+ T cells sorted from blood, obtained in a trial of the OX40 agonist ivuxolimab. The receptor source for this set is an adult with an advanced solid tumor such as melanoma, head and neck, liver or kidney cancer. CDR3s include the opening cysteine and the closing phenylalanine or tryptophan. D genes are given only for firm matches. Clone size is stated in some rows and not others, as once, few, many or a class when expanded.

V: TRBV2; D: NA; size: few; J: TRBJ1-1; CDR3: CASRPRQVNTEAFF; DNA: TGTGCCAGCAGACCAAGACAGGTGAACACTGAAGCTTTCTTT
V: TRBV5-4; D: NA; size: NA; J: TRBJ2-1; CDR3: CASSLIRGAGNEQFF; DNA: TGTGCCAGCAGCTTGATCAGGGGAGCCGGCAATGAGCAGTTCTTC
V: TRBV28; D: NA; size: once; J: TRBJ2-5; CDR3: CASSLWTAETQYF; DNA: TGTGCCAGCAGTTTATGGACAGCGGAGACCCAGTACTTC
V: TRBV2; D: NA; size: NA; J: TRBJ1-4; CDR3: CASSVEQRATNEKLFF; DNA: TGTGCCAGCAGTGTAGAACAGAGAGCAACTAATGAAAAACTGTTTTTT
V: TRBV28; D: TRBD1; size: NA; J: TRBJ1-6; CDR3: CASTPSGTGVSPLHF; DNA: TGTGCCAGCACTCCAAGTGGGACAGGGGTTTCACCCCTCCACTTT
V: TRBV15; D: NA; size: NA; J: TRBJ2-4; CDR3: CATSAHREAKNIQYF; DNA: TGTGCCACCAGCGCCCACAGGGAAGCCAAAAACATTCAGTACTTC
V: TRBV5-6; D: NA; size: NA; J: TRBJ1-3; CDR3: CASSLVRPFGGNTIYF; DNA: TGTGCCAGCAGCTTGGTTCGGCCATTTGGTGGAAACACCATATATTTT
V: TRBV9; D: NA; size: NA; J: TRBJ2-2; CDR3: CASSVGWTQRTGELFF; DNA: TGTGCCAGCAGCGTAGGGTGGACCCAACGCACCGGGGAGCTGTTTTTT
V: TRBV5-8; D: NA; size: once; J: TRBJ1-2; CDR3: CASSQGRPGYGYTF; DNA: TGTGCCAGCAGCCAGGGACGTCCCGGCTATGGCTACACCTTC
V: TRBV2; D: TRBD1; size: NA; J: TRBJ1-5; CDR3: CASSEGSGGQPQHF; DNA: TGTGCCAGCAGTGAAGGGTCAGGGGGGCAGCCCCAGCATTTT
V: TRBV5-1; D: TRBD1; size: NA; J: TRBJ2-3; CDR3: CASSVKTGGEDTQYF; DNA: TGCGCCAGCAGCGTAAAGACAGGGGGAGAAGATACGCAGTATTTT
V: TRBV10-3; D: NA; size: NA; J: TRBJ2-3; CDR3: CAISESSDTQYF; DNA: TGTGCCATCAGTGAGTCATCGGATACGCAGTATTTT
V: TRBV7-9; D: TRBD1; size: NA; J: TRBJ1-2; CDR3: CASSRTHRGRDYGYTF; DNA: TGTGCCAGCAGCCGAACCCACAGGGGTCGGGATTATGGCTACACCTTC
V: TRBV29-1; D: TRBD1; size: NA; J: TRBJ1-3; CDR3: CSVQTGGSGNTIYF; DNA: TGCAGCGTGCAGACAGGGGGATCTGGAAACACCATATATTTT
V: TRBV5-4; D: NA; size: NA; J: TRBJ2-3; CDR3: CASSPGETSTDTQYF; DNA: TGTGCCAGCAGCCCTGGAGAGACGAGCACAGATACGCAGTATTTT
V: TRBV5-6; D: NA; size: once; J: TRBJ1-1; CDR3: CASSQGLPEEAFF; DNA: TGTGCCAGCAGCCAAGGATTACCAGAGGAAGCTTTCTTT
V: TRBV5-6; D: NA; size: NA; J: TRBJ1-6; CDR3: CASSLAKRTRSSYNSPLHF; DNA: TGTGCCAGCAGCTTGGCCAAACGGACTCGGAGCTCCTATAATTCACCCCTCCACTTT
V: TRBV9; D: NA; size: NA; J: TRBJ2-7; CDR3: CASSVDFSGYEQYF; DNA: TGTGCCAGCAGCGTAGATTTTAGCGGCTACGAGCAGTACTTC
V: TRBV7-9; D: NA; size: few; J: TRBJ2-1; CDR3: CASRPNRDEQFF; DNA: TGTGCCAGCAGACCAAACAGGGATGAGCAGTTCTTC
V: TRBV10-1; D: NA; size: NA; J: TRBJ1-2; CDR3: CASSLTKTGLYGYTF; DNA: TGCGCCAGCAGTCTCACCAAGACGGGGCTCTATGGCTACACCTTC
V: TRBV5-8; D: NA; size: NA; J: TRBJ2-7; CDR3: CASSQPLYEQYF; DNA: TGTGCCAGCAGCCAACCTTTATACGAGCAGTACTTC
V: TRBV6-1; D: NA; size: few; J: TRBJ2-7; CDR3: CASSEPGEVTYEQYF; DNA: TGTGCCAGCAGTGAACCGGGGGAGGTTACCTACGAGCAGTACTTC
V: TRBV5-4; D: NA; size: NA; J: TRBJ2-3; CDR3: CASSLEGIGRAQYF; DNA: TGTGCCAGCAGCCTGGAGGGCATTGGGAGAGCGCAGTATTTT
V: TRBV5-4; D: NA; size: NA; J: TRBJ2-7; CDR3: CASSLESSSYEQYF; DNA: TGTGCCAGCAGCTTGGAGAGTAGCTCCTACGAGCAGTACTTC
V: TRBV27; D: NA; size: NA; J: TRBJ2-5; CDR3: CASTGFHGETQYF; DNA: TGTGCCAGCACGGGGTTCCACGGGGAGACCCAGTACTTC
V: TRBV29-1; D: TRBD1; size: NA; J: TRBJ2-7; CDR3: CSVEGQGDVSYEQYF; DNA: TGCAGCGTTGAAGGGCAGGGGGATGTCTCCTACGAGCAGTACTTC
V: TRBV6-6; D: TRBD2; size: once; J: TRBJ2-3; CDR3: CASSSKSGMVPDTQYF; DNA: TGTGCCAGCAGTTCTAAAAGCGGGATGGTCCCAGATACGCAGTATTTT
V: TRBV18; D: NA; size: NA; J: TRBJ2-3; CDR3: CASSPVIRDTQYF; DNA: TGTGCCAGCTCACCGGTCATTCGAGATACGCAGTATTTT
V: TRBV11-2; D: NA; size: NA; J: TRBJ2-5; CDR3: CASRSGVEETQYF; DNA: TGTGCCAGCAGGTCTGGGGTGGAAGAGACCCAGTACTTC
V: TRBV11-2; D: NA; size: NA; J: TRBJ1-3; CDR3: CASSSVAALNRNTIYF; DNA: TGTGCCAGCAGCTCCGTCGCCGCCCTGAACCGGAACACCATATATTTT
V: TRBV28; D: TRBD2; size: NA; J: TRBJ2-1; CDR3: CASQLSLASGGVVGEQFF; DNA: TGTGCCAGTCAGCTTTCGTTAGCTAGCGGGGGGGTAGTTGGTGAGCAGTTCTTC
V: TRBV11-2; D: NA; size: NA; J: TRBJ2-7; CDR3: CASSLKGRRVVSYEQYF; DNA: TGTGCCAGCAGCTTAAAAGGGCGGAGGGTAGTGTCCTACGAGCAGTACTTC
V: TRBV27; D: TRBD2; size: once; J: TRBJ2-1; CDR3: CASSLEGLAEHNEQFF; DNA: TGTGCCAGCAGTTTAGAAGGACTAGCGGAGCACAATGAGCAGTTCTTC
V: TRBV4-1; D: TRBD2; size: NA; J: TRBJ2-3; CDR3: CASSPGLAGVVRDTQYF; DNA: TGCGCCAGCAGCCCCGGACTAGCGGGGGTAGTTCGGGATACGCAGTATTTT
V: TRBV4-2; D: NA; size: NA; J: TRBJ1-2; CDR3: CASSQGGGGGIYGYTF; DNA: TGTGCCAGCAGCCAGGGAGGCGGGGGCGGGATCTATGGCTACACCTTC
V: TRBV7-8; D: NA; size: NA; J: TRBJ2-2; CDR3: CASSYSGDPAGELFF; DNA: TGTGCCAGCAGCTATTCGGGGGACCCGGCCGGGGAGCTGTTTTTT
V: TRBV19; D: NA; size: NA; J: TRBJ1-2; CDR3: CASSMGKNYGYTF; DNA: TGTGCCAGTAGTATGGGAAAGAACTATGGCTACACCTTC
V: TRBV2; D: NA; size: NA; J: TRBJ1-3; CDR3: CASSLGAAGNTIYF; DNA: TGTGCCAGCAGCCTGGGGGCAGCTGGAAACACCATATATTTT
V: TRBV5-1; D: NA; size: NA; J: TRBJ1-6; CDR3: CASSLQGPKPNSPLHF; DNA: TGCGCCAGCAGCTTACAGGGACCCAAACCTAATTCACCCCTCCACTTT
V: TRBV28; D: NA; size: NA; J: TRBJ1-1; CDR3: CASSLDSTEAFF; DNA: TGTGCCAGCAGTTTAGATAGCACTGAAGCTTTCTTT
V: TRBV9; D: TRBD2; size: NA; J: TRBJ2-5; CDR3: CASSPLLAGGPRETQYF; DNA: TGTGCCAGCAGCCCGTTACTAGCGGGAGGGCCTCGAGAGACCCAGTACTTC
V: TRBV5-6; D: TRBD2; size: NA; J: TRBJ2-5; CDR3: CASSAGRATETQYF; DNA: TGTGCCAGCAGCGCCGGGAGGGCAACGGAGACCCAGTACTTC
V: TRBV5-4; D: NA; size: NA; J: TRBJ2-3; CDR3: CASSKGGAEDTQYF; DNA: TGTGCCAGCAGTAAAGGGGGGGCAGAAGATACGCAGTATTTT
V: TRBV19; D: TRBD2; size: NA; J: TRBJ2-1; CDR3: CASSMGREGSSYNEQFF; DNA: TGTGCCAGTAGTATGGGGCGGGAGGGGAGCTCCTACAATGAGCAGTTCTTC
V: TRBV29-1; D: NA; size: NA; J: TRBJ1-1; CDR3: CSVENPGSFSFF; DNA: TGCAGCGTTGAAAACCCGGGCAGCTTTTCTTTCTTT
V: TRBV11-3; D: NA; size: NA; J: TRBJ2-5; CDR3: CASSNQDSQETQYF; DNA: TGTGCCAGCAGCAACCAGGACAGCCAAGAGACCCAGTACTTC
V: TRBV5-7; D: NA; size: NA; J: TRBJ1-3; CDR3: CASSKELPGNTIYF; DNA: TGTGCCAGCAGCAAGGAGTTACCTGGAAACACCATATATTTT
V: TRBV7-9; D: TRBD1; size: NA; J: TRBJ1-2; CDR3: CASSVGQDYGYTF; DNA: TGTGCCAGCAGCGTCGGACAGGACTATGGCTACACCTTC
V: TRBV18; D: TRBD2; size: NA; J: TRBJ2-7; CDR3: CASSPPGLAGSYEQYF; DNA: TGTGCCAGCTCACCTCCGGGACTAGCGGGGTCCTACGAGCAGTACTTC
V: TRBV6-1; D: TRBD1; size: NA; J: TRBJ2-7; CDR3: CASTSGQLGEQYF; DNA: TGTGCCAGCACTTCGGGACAGTTGGGTGAGCAGTACTTC
V: TRBV2; D: TRBD1; size: NA; J: TRBJ2-7; CDR3: CASSGETGGREQYF; DNA: TGTGCCAGCAGTGGTGAGACAGGGGGGCGCGAGCAGTACTTC
V: TRBV2; D: NA; size: NA; J: TRBJ1-2; CDR3: CASRPRQENFYGYTF; DNA: TGTGCCAGCAGGCCCCGACAGGAGAACTTCTATGGCTACACCTTC
V: TRBV6-1; D: NA; size: NA; J: TRBJ2-1; CDR3: CASSTTAIAGEQFF; DNA: TGTGCCAGCAGTACCACGGCTATCGCGGGGGAGCAGTTCTTC
V: TRBV27; D: TRBD2; size: NA; J: TRBJ2-1; CDR3: CASSASTSGRNHNEQFF; DNA: TGTGCCAGCAGCGCCTCGACTAGCGGGAGGAATCACAATGAGCAGTTCTTC
V: TRBV2; D: NA; size: NA; J: TRBJ2-1; CDR3: CASSDSSEGVSYNEQFF; DNA: TGTGCCAGCAGTGATAGCAGCGAGGGGGTCTCCTACAATGAGCAGTTCTTC
V: TRBV28; D: NA; size: NA; J: TRBJ2-7; CDR3: CASNGGHEQYF; DNA: TGTGCCAGCAATGGGGGCCACGAGCAGTACTTC